This T cell receptor (beta chain) was identified in a study of T cells after yellow fever vaccination. CDR1 LGHDT and CDR2 YNNKEL come from the germline V gene (reference sequence). The CDR3 is 14 residues long. Trimming left V 6 bases short and J 3 bases short, with 15 bases between. MiXCR, run by TCRdb on the 5' RACE reads, gives a single entry per CDR3 protein. The sample lists some 550,000 distinct CDR3 sequences, over 15% occurring once. V is TRBV3-1 and J is TRBJ2-7; tentative D call: TRBD2 (6 bases). The specimen was PBMCs, collected 15 days after the yellow fever booster vaccination. This TCR derives from a man younger than 45 who received the YFV17D yellow fever vaccine. CDR3 nucleotide sequence: TGTGCCAGCAGTCGCAGGCGGGACCACTACGAGCAGTACTTC. It specifies CASSRRRDHYEQYF.